This is a list of T cell receptor beta chains from one sample in a study of T cell repertoires in cytomegalovirus infection. TCRdb itself ran the reads through MiXCR, one entry per CDR3 protein. The data hold about 310,000 distinct CDR3 sequences, with around 25% observed a single time. Antigen specificity for these receptors is unknown. This specimen consisted of cultured PBMCs, obtained from culture after CMV antigen stimulation. Every receptor here comes from a human donor in good health (CMV status not recorded). Some clones in this sample may be carry-over from other donors' samples. CDR3s include the opening cysteine and the closing phenylalanine or tryptophan. D genes are given only for firm matches. Rows give clone size only sometimes, using once, few, many, or a class for an expanded clone.

j_call	v_call	d_call	clone_size	cdr3_nt	cdr3_aa
TRBJ2-1	TRBV27	TRBD2	few	TGTGCCAGCAGACTAGGTTACCTAGCGGGAGCCAACAATGAGCAGTTCTTC	CASRLGYLAGANNEQFF
TRBJ2-3	TRBV7-2	TRBD2	many	TGTGCCAGCAGCTCGGGAGGGAAGGTAGATACGCAGTATTTT	CASSSGGKVDTQYF
TRBJ1-1	TRBV7-9	TRBD1	-	TGTGCCAGCAGCTTAGACGGGACAGCGAACACTGAAGCTTTCTTT	CASSLDGTANTEAFF
TRBJ2-3	TRBV24-1	TRBD2	-	TGTGCCACCAGCCCCCCCCCGGCGGGAGGCACAGATACGCAGTATTTT	CATSPPPAGGTDTQYF
TRBJ1-5	TRBV23-1	TRBD1	-	TGCGCCAGCAGTCCCTCAGGGGGGCGAGGATATCAGCCCCAGCATTTT	CASSPSGGRGYQPQHF
TRBJ2-5	TRBV19	-	-	TGTGCCAGTAGTATAGATCATAACACCGAACGGGAGACCCAGTACTTC	CASSIDHNTERETQYF
TRBJ1-1	TRBV6-2/TRBV6-3	TRBD1	-	TGTGCCAGCAGTTACCTGGGGACAGCCAACACTGAAGCTTTCTTT	CASSYLGTANTEAFF
TRBJ2-7	TRBV6-5	-	few	TGTGCCAGCAGTCAAGGGGGCTCCTACGAGCAGTACTTC	CASSQGGSYEQYF
TRBJ2-2	TRBV29-1	TRBD1	-	TGCAGCGTTGCCGGGACAGGGATCACCGGGGAGCTGTTTTTT	CSVAGTGITGELFF
TRBJ2-1	TRBV6-5	-	-	TGTGCCAGCAGTTACGGCAGGGAATTGGGTGAGCAGTTCTTC	CASSYGRELGEQFF
TRBJ2-3	TRBV11-2	TRBD2	-	TGTGCCAGCACCCCCCTGGCGGGAGACGCACCTAGCACAGATACGCAGTATTTT	CASTPLAGDAPSTDTQYF
TRBJ1-5	TRBV6-2/TRBV6-3	-	-	TGTGCCAGCAGAAACACGGGGGGAGACAATCAGCCCCAGCATTTT	CASRNTGGDNQPQHF
TRBJ2-1	TRBV18	-	-	TGTGCCAGCTCACCACCGGTTAGCCGCAATGAGCAGTTCTTC	CASSPPVSRNEQFF
TRBJ1-1	TRBV24-1	-	few	TGTGCCACCAGTGATGGCACAGGCCCGAACACTGAAGCTTTCTTT	CATSDGTGPNTEAFF
TRBJ1-2	TRBV15	-	few	TGTGCCACCAGCAGAGGTTTGGGTTTAAGAGGACAGTCAATTTACTATGGCTACACCTTC	CATSRGLGLRGQSIYYGYTF
TRBJ2-1	TRBV5-5	-	few	TGTGCCAGCAGCTTGGTTCAGGGAGGAAGTAATGAGCAGTTCTTC	CASSLVQGGSNEQFF
TRBJ2-2	TRBV19	TRBD2	few	TGTGCCAGTAGTCGAATGGGACTAGCGGGAGGGGCCACCGGGGAGCTGTTTTTT	CASSRMGLAGGATGELFF
TRBJ1-2	TRBV2	-	-	TGTGCCAGCACATCCGGGGCGAACTACTATGGCTACACCTTC	CASTSGANYYGYTF
TRBJ2-6	TRBV12-3/TRBV12-4	-	many	TGTGCCAGCAGGAGCTCTGGGGCCAACGTCCTGACTTTC	CASRSSGANVLTF
TRBJ2-3	TRBV7-8	TRBD2	many	TGTGCCAGCAGCTTAGGTCCCGGATTAGCGGGGTCAGGAGATACGCAGTATTTT	CASSLGPGLAGSGDTQYF
TRBJ2-1	TRBV20-1	-	-	TGCAGTGCTAGAGTCCTCGCGGGCGACACCTACAATGAGCAGTTCTTC	CSARVLAGDTYNEQFF
TRBJ2-1	TRBV12-3/TRBV12-4	TRBD2	few	TGTGCCAGCAGTTTTCTAGCGGGAGGTAACAATGAGCAGTTCTTC	CASSFLAGGNNEQFF